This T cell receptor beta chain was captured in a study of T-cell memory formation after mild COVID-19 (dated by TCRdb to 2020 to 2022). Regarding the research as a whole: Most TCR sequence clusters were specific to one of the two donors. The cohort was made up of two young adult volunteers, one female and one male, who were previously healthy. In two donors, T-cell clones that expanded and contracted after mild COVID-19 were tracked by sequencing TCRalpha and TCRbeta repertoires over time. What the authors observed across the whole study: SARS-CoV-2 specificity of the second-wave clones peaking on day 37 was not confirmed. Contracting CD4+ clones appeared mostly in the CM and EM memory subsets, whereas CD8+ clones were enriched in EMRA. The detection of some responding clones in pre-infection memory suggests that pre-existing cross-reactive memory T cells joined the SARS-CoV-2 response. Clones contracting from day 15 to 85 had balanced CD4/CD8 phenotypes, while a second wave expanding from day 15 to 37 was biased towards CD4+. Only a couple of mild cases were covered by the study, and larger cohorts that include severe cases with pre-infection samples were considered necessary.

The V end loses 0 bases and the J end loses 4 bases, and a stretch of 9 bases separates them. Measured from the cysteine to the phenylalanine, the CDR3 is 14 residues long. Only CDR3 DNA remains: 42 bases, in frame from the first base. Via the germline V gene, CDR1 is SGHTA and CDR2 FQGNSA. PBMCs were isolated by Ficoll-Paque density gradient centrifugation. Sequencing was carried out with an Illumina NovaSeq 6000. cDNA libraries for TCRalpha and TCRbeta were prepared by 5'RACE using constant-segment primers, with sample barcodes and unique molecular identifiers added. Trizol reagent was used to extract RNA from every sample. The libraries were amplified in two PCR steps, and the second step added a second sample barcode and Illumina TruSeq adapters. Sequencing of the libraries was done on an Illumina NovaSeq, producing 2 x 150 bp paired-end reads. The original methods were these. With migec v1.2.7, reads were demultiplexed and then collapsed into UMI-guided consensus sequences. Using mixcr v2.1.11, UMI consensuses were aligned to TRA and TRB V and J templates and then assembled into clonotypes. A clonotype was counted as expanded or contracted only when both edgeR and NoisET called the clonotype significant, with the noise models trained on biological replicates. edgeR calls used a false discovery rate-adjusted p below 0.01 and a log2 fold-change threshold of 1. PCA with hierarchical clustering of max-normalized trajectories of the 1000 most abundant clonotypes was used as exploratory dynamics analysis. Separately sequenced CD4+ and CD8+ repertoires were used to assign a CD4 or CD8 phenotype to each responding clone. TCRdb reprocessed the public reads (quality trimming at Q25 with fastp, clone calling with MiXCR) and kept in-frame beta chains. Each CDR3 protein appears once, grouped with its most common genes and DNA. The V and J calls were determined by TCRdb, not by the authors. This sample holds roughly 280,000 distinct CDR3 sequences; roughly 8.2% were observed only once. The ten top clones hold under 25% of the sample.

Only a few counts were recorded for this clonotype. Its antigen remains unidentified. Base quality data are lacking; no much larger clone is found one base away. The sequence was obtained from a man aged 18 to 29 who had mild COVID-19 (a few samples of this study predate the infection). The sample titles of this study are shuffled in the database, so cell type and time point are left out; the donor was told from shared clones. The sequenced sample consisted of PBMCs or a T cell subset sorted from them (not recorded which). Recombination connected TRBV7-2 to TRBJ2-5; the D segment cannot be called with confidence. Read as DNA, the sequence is TGTGCCAGCAGCTTAGCGGTAGCACGAGAGACCCAGTACTTC. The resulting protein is CASSLAVARETQYF.